The present T cell receptor (beta chain) was sequenced within a study of shared clonotypes between healthy human individuals. Study-level results: The study found lower generation probabilities in non-shared clonotypes than in those shared by all four donors. Among donors, sharing of clonotypes was expected to be affected by sequencing depth.

This CDR3 has 14 amino acids. V shed 6 bases and J shed 7 bases, with 16 bases lying between them. Germline loops: CDR1 SGHNT, CDR2 YYREEE (reference sequence). An assay was performed, and its level was deep. Generated by immunoSEQ multiplex PCR, the TCRdb table keeps only in-frame clones and is missing some. The data hold around 750,000 clones, with 74% observed a single time. As regards this clone: The antigen is unknown.

The sequence was collected from a woman in her thirties in good health. Sequenced sample: memory CD4+ T cells sorted from blood. Noted subset: CD45RA-negative fraction. V gene TRBV5-4 combines with J gene TRBJ1-4; perhaps TRBD1 as D (5 bases). CDR3 sequence (DNA): TGTGCCAGCATGTTGTACGGGACGACTGAAAAACTGTTTTTT. Protein sequence: CASMLYGTTEKLFF.